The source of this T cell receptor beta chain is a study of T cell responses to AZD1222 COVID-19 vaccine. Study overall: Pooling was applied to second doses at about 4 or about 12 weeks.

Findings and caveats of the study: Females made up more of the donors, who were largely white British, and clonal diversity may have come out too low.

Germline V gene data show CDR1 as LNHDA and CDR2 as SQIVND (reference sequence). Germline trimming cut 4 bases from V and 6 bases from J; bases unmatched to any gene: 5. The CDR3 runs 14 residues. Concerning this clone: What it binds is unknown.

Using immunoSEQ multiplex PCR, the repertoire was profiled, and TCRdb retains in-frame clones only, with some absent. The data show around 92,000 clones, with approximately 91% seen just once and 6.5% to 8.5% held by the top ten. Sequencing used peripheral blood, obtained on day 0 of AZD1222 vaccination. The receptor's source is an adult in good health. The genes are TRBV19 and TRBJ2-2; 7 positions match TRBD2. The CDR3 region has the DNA TGTGCCAGTAGTAGCGGGAGTAGTGCCGGGGAGCTGTTTTTT. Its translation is CASSSGSSAGELFF.